The entry below describes one TCR beta chain. Its target is not known. Template switching added a universal primer site, and cDNA bore unique molecular identifiers. TCRdb independently ran MiXCR on the 5' RACE reads; one entry per CDR3 protein. The sample has approximately 630,000 distinct CDR3 sequences; less than 9% are singletons. This sample stems from a study of identical twins. General study results and limits: A lower insertion count was a feature of abundant cord blood beta clonotypes, with no such feature in memory repertoires. For out-of-frame alpha sequences shared by twins, low generation probability was in excess.

The CDR3 spans 10 residues. V lost 6 bases and J lost 11; bases outside the gene matches: 1. Germline V gene lookup returns CDR1 SQVTM and CDR2 ANQGSEA. The data also belong to a second study, concerning yellow fever vaccine responses in identical twins.

The chain is built from TRBV29-1 and TRBJ2-3, with 11 bases that match TRBD2. The specimen was PBMCs. This TCR came from a woman younger than 35 in good health. The CDR3 here is CSVGLAEQYF. In DNA form, the CDR3 reads TGCAGCGTGGGACTAGCGGAGCAGTATTTT.